A few counts support the clone carrying this T cell receptor (beta chain). What it recognizes is unknown. This specimen comes from a study of T cells in Graves' hyperthyroidism and ophthalmopathy. Looked up from germline, CDR1 is ENHRY and CDR2 is SYGVKD. The V end was cut by 5 bases, the J end by 7 bases, with 21 bases between. The CDR3 is made up of 17 amino acids. Study-level points and caveats: Ophthalmopathy was distinguished from stable hyperthyroidism by 13 V-J signatures. Most clonotypes expanded in thyroid above 0.001 were likewise present in blood.

Exclusion of a patient resulted from uncontrolled infection, other autoimmune disease, pregnancy or lactation. The study based diagnoses on clinical symptoms, serum thyroxine and TRAb, thyroid ultrasound and orbital computed tomography. Using RNA transcripts as the source, TCR beta CDR3 regions were amplified. HTBI primers drove first-round RT-PCR of the TCR CDR3. TCRdb analysed the multiplex PCR reads with MiXCR anew, one entry per CDR3 protein. The sample records over 700,000 distinct CDR3 sequences, around 38% being singletons. The origin of this receptor is a young man with Graves' hyperthyroidism. Sample: blood. This chain links TRBV10-3 with TRBJ1-6; D is unclear. The DNA for the CDR3 is TGTGCCATCAGTCTCTTGGACGGTTCCGGACTGAATTCACCCCTCCACTTT. Translated: CAISLLDGSGLNSPLHF.